The clone carrying this TCR beta chain was seen only once. This CDR3 comprises 18 residues. The ends lost 2 bases at V and 1 base at J; junction bases unmatched: 4. Germline V gene data show CDR1 as MRHNA and CDR2 as SNTAGT. TCRdb keeps only in-frame clones here, not all; method: immunoSEQ multiplex PCR. Found here are 250,000 or so clones, around 80% of them singletons; the top ten hold 3.4%. This specimen belongs to a study of blood T cell repertoires in COVID-19. The chain has TRBV6-4 and TRBJ2-1; 14 bases are a match to TRBD2. Sequencing used peripheral blood. The source of this sequence is a woman in her late teens or twenties with acute or convalescent COVID-19. CDR3: CASSDPGTSGRSYNEQFF. CDR3 in DNA: TGTGCCAGCAGTGACCCAGGGACTAGCGGGAGATCCTACAATGAGCAGTTCTTC.